The 24 T cell receptor beta chains reported below all come from one sample, sequenced in a study of blood T cell repertoires in COVID-19. Using immunoSEQ multiplex PCR, the repertoire was profiled, and TCRdb retains in-frame clones only, with some absent. The sample has fewer than 250,000 clones, almost 90% seen once. The sequenced sample consisted of PBMCs or T cells enriched from blood (not recorded which). The receptors originated from a man aged 25-40 years who had been exposed to COVID-19.

CDR3 nucleotides: TGTGCCAGCAGCTTGGGGGGACTAACCAAAAACATTCAGTACTTC. Amino acids: CASSLGGLTKNIQYF. The chain couples TRBV11-2 to TRBJ2-4; 7 bases match TRBD2. This CDR3 is 15 amino acids long. The V gene's germline CDR1 is SGHAT and CDR2 FQNNGV. The V gene end was trimmed by 3 bases and the J gene end by 2 bases; junction bases not matched to a gene: 4.

The chain joins TRBV18 to TRBJ2-1; 7 nucleotides align to TRBD2. Trimming at V came to 0 bases and at J to 4 bases, leaving 6 bases not matched to a gene. The V gene's germline CDR1 is KGHSH and CDR2 LQKENI. CDR3 size: 16 residues. As DNA, the CDR3 is TGTGCCAGCTCACCACCGGCCAGCGGGGCTTACAATGAGCAGTTCTTC. This sequence encodes CASSPPASGAYNEQFF.

V gene TRBV12-5 combines with J gene TRBJ1-3; maybe TRBD1 (6 bases). The CDR3 length is 11 residues. Germline-derived CDR1 and CDR2 are LGHNT and FRNRAP. The DNA for the CDR3 is TGTGCCGGGACATCCGGAAACACCATATATTTT. Amino acid sequence: CAGTSGNTIYF.

This chain connects TRBV18 to TRBJ2-7; weak D call: TRBD2 (5 bases). Germline assignment: CDR1 KGHSH and CDR2 LQKENI. V was clipped by 0 bases and J by 4 bases, with 16 bases between them. There are 16 residues in the CDR3. The CDR3 protein is CASSPPLDSTLYEQYF. DNA of the CDR3: TGTGCCAGCTCACCACCTTTGGACTCCACCCTTTACGAGCAGTACTTC. The variable domain in full, completed from reference TRBV18 and TRBJ2-7, reads NAGVMQNPRHLVRRRGQEARLRCSPMKGHSHVYWYRQLPEEGLKFMVYLQKENIIDESGMPKERFSAEFPKEGPSILRIQQVVRGDSAAYFCASSPPLDSTLYEQYFGPGTRLTVT.

This rearrangement joins TRBV5-1 to TRBJ2-1; no firm D call. The CDR3 is 14 amino acids. V lost 0 bases, J lost 3 bases, and 7 bases lay in between. Germline V gives CDR1 SGHRS, CDR2 YFSETQ. The CDR3 loop is CASSLEPYYNEQFF. CDR3 DNA: TGCGCCAGCAGCTTGGAGCCTTACTACAATGAGCAGTTCTTC.

The V gene is TRBV5-1, the J gene TRBJ1-1; maybe TRBD1 (6 bases). Germline V lookup: CDR1 SGHRS, CDR2 YFSETQ. Deletions cut 2 bases from V and 3 bases from J, with 11 bases between. There are 14 residues in the CDR3. CDR3 nucleotide sequence: TGCGCCAGCAGCTTTTTAGACAGGTACACTGAAGCTTTCTTT. Amino acids: CASSFLDRYTEAFF.

This chain joins TRBV5-4 and TRBJ1-1; 7 bases match TRBD1. CDR1 and CDR2 from the germline V gene are SGHNT and YYREEE (reference sequence). Trimming removed 4 bases from V and 7 bases from J; junction bases left unmatched: 13. The CDR3 has 15 amino acids. DNA of the CDR3: TGTGCCAGCAGCCCAACACCGGGGACAGAATATGAAGCTTTCTTT. It yields the protein CASSPTPGTEYEAFF.

The chain uses TRBV18 and TRBJ2-3; maybe TRBD2 (5 bases). The V gene's germline CDR1 is KGHSH and CDR2 LQKENI. This CDR3 spans 13 amino acids. The ends were cut back, 6 bases at V and 2 bases at J, with 9 bases in the middle. The CDR3 region is CASSTEATDTQYF. CDR3 sequence (DNA): TGTGCCAGCTCTACGGAGGCCACAGATACGCAGTATTTT.

The V call is TRBV19, the J call TRBJ1-4, with unresolved D. The germline V gene encodes CDR1 LNHDA and CDR2 SQIVND (reference sequence). V was shortened by 6 bases and J by 5 bases, with 7 bases between the two germline ends. The CDR3 consists of 12 residues. The CDR3: CASRAGNEKLFF. In DNA form, the CDR3 reads TGTGCCAGTAGGGCTGGCAATGAAAAACTGTTTTTT.

This chain connects TRBV3-1 (or the pseudogene TRBV3-2) to TRBJ2-7; TRBD2 agrees at 9 bases. V lost 7 bases and J lost 3; bases outside the gene matches: 7. This CDR3 region has 14 residues. Per the germline V gene, CDR1 is LGHDT and CDR2 is YNNKEL (reference sequence). The CDR3 loop is CASKASGDIYEQYF. The CDR3 DNA follows: TGTGCCAGCAAAGCTAGCGGGGATATCTACGAGCAGTACTTC.

The sample holds many counts of this clone. This sequence joins TRBV29-1 and TRBJ1-5; no firm D call. Germline V gives CDR1 SQVTM, CDR2 ANQGSEA. The CDR3 is 15 amino acids. Trimming took 4 bases from V and 0 from J, leaving 13 bases between them. CDR3 in amino acids: CSVGLPRDSNQPQHF. The CDR3 DNA sequence: TGCAGCGTTGGGTTACCGAGAGATAGCAATCAGCCCCAGCATTTT. Combining the CDR3 with reference TRBV29-1 and TRBJ1-5 gives the whole variable domain SAVISQKPSRDICQRGTSLTIQCQVDSQVTMMFWYRQQPGQSLTLIATANQGSEATYESGFVIDKFPISRPNLTFSTLTVSNMSPEDSSIYLCSVGLPRDSNQPQHFGDGTRLSIL.

V gene TRBV4-1 combines with J gene TRBJ2-7; the D gene is possibly TRBD2 (5 bases). CDR3 length: 14 amino acids. Germline CDR1 reads MGHRA; CDR2 reads YSYEKL. V lost 4 bases to trimming and J lost 4 bases, with 14 bases between them. CDR3 nucleotide sequence: TGCGCCAGCAGCCTAAGGGAGCCTGGGTACGAGCAGTACTTC. It translates to CASSLREPGYEQYF.

The rearrangement joins TRBV29-1 to TRBJ1-2, with 7 positions matching TRBD1. With 6 bases clipped from V and 3 bases from J, the junction kept 4 bases outside the gene matches. This CDR3 contains 12 residues. Germline V gene lookup returns CDR1 SQVTM and CDR2 ANQGSEA. The CDR3 DNA reads TGCAGCGTCGACAGGGTTGACTATGGCTACACCTTC. Its translation is CSVDRVDYGYTF.

The J gene is TRBJ2-7, the V gene TRBV4-1; 8 bases agree with TRBD2. CDR3 length: 14 amino acids. The V gene's germline CDR1 is MGHRA and CDR2 YSYEKL. The V and J ends lost 2 bases and 3 bases, in that order; junction bases with no gene match: 3. The CDR3 reads CASSQPGLGYEQYF. The CDR3 nucleotides read TGCGCCAGCAGCCAACCGGGACTAGGCTACGAGCAGTACTTC.

V and J are TRBV9 and TRBJ1-1, with D unclear. Per the germline V gene, CDR1 is SGDLS and CDR2 is YYNGEE. V was shortened by 1 base and J by 5 bases, with 15 bases between the two germline ends. CDR3 length equals 15 residues. The DNA for the CDR3 is TGTGCCAGCAGCGTAAGGCCTCATGGAGAAACTGAAGCTTTCTTT. Translated, it gives CASSVRPHGETEAFF.

The V call is TRBV29-1, the J call TRBJ2-6, with TRBD1 matching 9 bases. CDR3 size: 18 residues. Trimming took 3 bases from V and 0 from J; bases not matched to a gene: 9. The germline CDR1 and CDR2 sequences are SQVTM and ANQGSEA. The CDR3 reads CSVDAGQGYDSGANVLTF. DNA for the CDR3: TGCAGCGTTGATGCAGGACAGGGGTATGACTCTGGGGCCAACGTCCTGACTTTC. Full variable domain (remainder filled in from reference TRBV29-1 and TRBJ2-6): SAVISQKPSRDICQRGTSLTIQCQVDSQVTMMFWYRQQPGQSLTLIATANQGSEATYESGFVIDKFPISRPNLTFSTLTVSNMSPEDSSIYLCSVDAGQGYDSGANVLTFGAGSRLTVL.

V gene TRBV27 combines with J gene TRBJ2-7, with 7 bases identical to TRBD1. The V segment lost 6 bases and the J segment 5 bases; nucleotides outside the gene matches: 10. The CDR3 is 14 amino acids. Germline values: CDR1 MNHEY, CDR2 SMNVEV (reference sequence). The CDR3 DNA is TGTGCCAGCAGAGGTGACAGGGACCTTGACGAGCAGTACTTC. It encodes CASRGDRDLDEQYF.

V usage is TRBV7-2 and J usage is TRBJ2-5; D unclear. V was cut by 3 bases and J by 2 bases, with 10 bases left in between. CDR1 and CDR2 (germline): SGHTA, FQGNSA. CDR3 size: 14 residues. CDR3 residues: CASSFEYSQETQYF. The CDR3 DNA follows: TGTGCCAGCAGCTTCGAGTACAGTCAAGAGACCCAGTACTTC.

The chain joins TRBV3-1 (or the pseudogene TRBV3-2) to TRBJ2-1; 7 bases agree with TRBD2. Germline CDR1 and CDR2: LGHDT and YNNKEL (reference sequence). The CDR3 runs 11 residues. The V and J ends lost 6 bases and 9 bases, in that order; junction bases with no gene match: 2. Here the CDR3 reads CASRSGVEQFF. The DNA for the CDR3 is TGTGCCAGCAGGAGCGGGGTTGAGCAGTTCTTC.

The chain has TRBV5-1 and TRBJ2-2; 8 bases map to TRBD1. CDR1 is SGHRS and CDR2 is YFSETQ in the germline V gene. The length of the CDR3 is 17 residues. J gave up 4 bases and V 4 bases, and 12 bases lay outside the gene matches. The CDR3 loop is CASSIYRDRTFTGELFF. Written as DNA, the CDR3 is TGCGCCAGCAGCATCTACCGGGACAGGACCTTCACCGGGGAGCTGTTTTTT.

The chain couples TRBV2 to TRBJ2-5, with 7 bases fitting TRBD1. This CDR3 comprises 13 residues. The trim removed 9 bases at V and 5 bases at J, leaving 9 bases unmatched. Germline V gene data show CDR1 as SNHLY and CDR2 as FYNNEI. CDR3 sequence: CARGTESTETQYF. The DNA of the CDR3 is TGTGCCAGAGGGACAGAGAGCACGGAGACCCAGTACTTC.

This clone showed up just once. The CDR3 loop is CASSTSSGTGSTGELFF. CDR3 sequence (DNA): TGTGCCAGTTCAACTTCCTCCGGGACAGGGAGCACCGGGGAGCTGTTTTTT. The J gene is TRBJ2-2, the V gene TRBV18, with 9 bases identical to TRBD1. The V segment lost 9 bases and the J segment 4 bases; nucleotides outside the gene matches: 15. Germline values: CDR1 KGHSH, CDR2 LQKENI. The CDR3 is made up of 17 amino acids. The full variable domain, with the rest looked up from reference TRBV18 and TRBJ2-2, is NAGVMQNPRHLVRRRGQEARLRCSPMKGHSHVYWYRQLPEEGLKFMVYLQKENIIDESGMPKERFSAEFPKEGPSILRIQQVVRGDSAAYFCASSTSSGTGSTGELFFGEGSRLTVL.

Concerning this clone itself: This sample also contains other DNA sequences that code for the same CDR3. The CDR3 region has the DNA TGTGCCACCAGTGACCGAGTCACAGATACGCAGTATTTT. This gives the protein CATSDRVTDTQYF. This chain joins TRBV24-1 and TRBJ2-3; no definite D call. V was cut by 4 bases and J by 2 bases, with 6 bases left in between. Germline CDR1 and CDR2: KGHDR and SFDVKD. This CDR3 contains 13 residues.

The chain recombines TRBV29-1 with TRBJ1-1; D remains ambiguous. The germline V gene has CDR1 SQVTM and CDR2 ANQGSEA. The V gene lost 2 bases and the J gene lost 4 bases, with 11 bases spanning the gap. The CDR3 spans 13 residues. The CDR3 loop is CSVERAEGTEAFF. CDR3 DNA sequence: TGCAGCGTTGAAAGGGCAGAGGGCACTGAAGCTTTCTTT.